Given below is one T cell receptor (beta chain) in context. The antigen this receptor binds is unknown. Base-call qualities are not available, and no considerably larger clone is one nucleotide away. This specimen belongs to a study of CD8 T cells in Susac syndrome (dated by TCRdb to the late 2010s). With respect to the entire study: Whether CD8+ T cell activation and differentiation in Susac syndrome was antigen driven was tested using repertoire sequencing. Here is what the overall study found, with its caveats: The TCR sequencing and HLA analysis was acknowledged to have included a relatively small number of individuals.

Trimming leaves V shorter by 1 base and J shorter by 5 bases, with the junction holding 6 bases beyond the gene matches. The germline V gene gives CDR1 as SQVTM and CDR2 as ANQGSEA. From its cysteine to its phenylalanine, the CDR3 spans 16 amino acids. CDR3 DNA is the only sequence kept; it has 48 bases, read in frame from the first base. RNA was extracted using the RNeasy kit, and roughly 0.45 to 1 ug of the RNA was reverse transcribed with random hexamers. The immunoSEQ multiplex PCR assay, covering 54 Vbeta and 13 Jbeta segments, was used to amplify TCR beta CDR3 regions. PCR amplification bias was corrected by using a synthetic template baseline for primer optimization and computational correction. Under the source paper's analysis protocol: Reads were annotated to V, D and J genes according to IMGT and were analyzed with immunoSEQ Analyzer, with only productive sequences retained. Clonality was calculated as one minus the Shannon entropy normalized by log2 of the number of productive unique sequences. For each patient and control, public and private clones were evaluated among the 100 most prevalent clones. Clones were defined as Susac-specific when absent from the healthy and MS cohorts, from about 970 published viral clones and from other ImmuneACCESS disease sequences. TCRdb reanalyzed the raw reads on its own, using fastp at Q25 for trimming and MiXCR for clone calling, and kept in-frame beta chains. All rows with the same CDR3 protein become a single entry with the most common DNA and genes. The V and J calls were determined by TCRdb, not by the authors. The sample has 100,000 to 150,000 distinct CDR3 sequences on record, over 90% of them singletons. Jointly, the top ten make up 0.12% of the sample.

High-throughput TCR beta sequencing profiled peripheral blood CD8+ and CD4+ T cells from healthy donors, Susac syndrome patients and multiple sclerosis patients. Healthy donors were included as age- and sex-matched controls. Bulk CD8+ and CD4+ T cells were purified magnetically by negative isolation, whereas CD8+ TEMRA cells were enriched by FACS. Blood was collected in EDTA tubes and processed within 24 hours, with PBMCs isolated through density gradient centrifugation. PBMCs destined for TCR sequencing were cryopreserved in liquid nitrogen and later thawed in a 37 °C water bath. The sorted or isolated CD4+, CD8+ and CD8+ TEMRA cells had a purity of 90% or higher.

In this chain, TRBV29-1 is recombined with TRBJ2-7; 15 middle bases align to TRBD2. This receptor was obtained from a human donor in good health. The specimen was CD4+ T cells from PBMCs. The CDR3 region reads CSVEGTSGRGDDEQYF. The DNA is TGCAGCGTTGAAGGGACTAGCGGGAGGGGTGATGACGAGCAGTACTTC.